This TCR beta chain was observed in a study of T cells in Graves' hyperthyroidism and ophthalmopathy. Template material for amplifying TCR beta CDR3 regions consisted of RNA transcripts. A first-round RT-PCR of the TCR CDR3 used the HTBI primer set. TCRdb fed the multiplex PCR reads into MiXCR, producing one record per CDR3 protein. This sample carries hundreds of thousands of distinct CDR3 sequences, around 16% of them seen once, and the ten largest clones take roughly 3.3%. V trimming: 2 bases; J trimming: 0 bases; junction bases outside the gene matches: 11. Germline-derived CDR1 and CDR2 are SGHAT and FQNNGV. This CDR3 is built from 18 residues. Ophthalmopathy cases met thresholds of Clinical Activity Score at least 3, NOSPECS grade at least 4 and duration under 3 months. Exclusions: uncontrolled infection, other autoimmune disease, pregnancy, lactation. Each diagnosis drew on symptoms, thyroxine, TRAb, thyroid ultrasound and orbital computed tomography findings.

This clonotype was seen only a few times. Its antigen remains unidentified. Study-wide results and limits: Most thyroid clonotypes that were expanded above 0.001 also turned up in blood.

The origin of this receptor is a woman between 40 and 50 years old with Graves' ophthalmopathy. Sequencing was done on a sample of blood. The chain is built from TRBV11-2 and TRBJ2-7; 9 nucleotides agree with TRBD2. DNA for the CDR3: TGTGCCAGCAGCTTACAGTTTACTAGCGGGTCCTCCTCCTACGAGCAGTACTTC. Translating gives CASSLQFTSGSSSYEQYF.